These 29 T cell receptor beta chains were sequenced from one sample in a study of OX40 agonist ivuxolimab in advanced cancers. Library preparation used the immunoSEQ multiplex PCR assay. Entries here come from immuneACCESS through TCRdb and include only in-frame sequences with V and J called. Some clones fail to appear in such tables; in the studies checked, an unresolved V gene covers under half of the shortfall, and the cause of the remainder is unknown. This sample has about 86,000 clones in its table, and nearly 90% of those were observed once. The ten largest make up around 0.19% of the sample. Source: CD4+ or CD8+ T cells sorted from blood, taken in a trial of the OX40 agonist ivuxolimab. These receptor sequences come from an adult with an advanced solid tumor such as melanoma, head and neck, liver or kidney cancer.

The count of this clone is one. The genes are TRBV5-1 and TRBJ1-1; 9 bases fit TRBD1. V was pared by 4 bases and J by 5 bases, with 9 bases of the junction left unmatched. The germline CDR1 and CDR2 sequences are SGHRS and YFSETQ. The CDR3 is made up of 15 amino acids. The DNA of the CDR3 is TGCGCCAGCAGCGGAACGGGACAGGGCAGTACTGAAGCTTTCTTT. It codes for CASSGTGQGSTEAFF.

The chain links TRBV5-1 to TRBJ1-1; TRBD1 aligns across 7 bases. Trimming cost V 4 bases and J 4 bases; bases outside gene matches: 4. Germline CDR1 reads SGHRS; CDR2 reads YFSETQ. The CDR3 consists of 13 residues. CDR3 nucleotide sequence: TGCGCCAGCAGCCCCCGGGACAGCACTGAAGCTTTCTTT. Amino acid sequence: CASSPRDSTEAFF.

CDR3 sequence: CASSQRAGFLANEKLFF. The CDR3 nucleotides are TGCGCCAGCAGCCAAAGGGCAGGGTTCCTAGCTAATGAAAAACTGTTTTTT. V usage is TRBV4-1 and J usage is TRBJ1-4; a weak D match, TRBD1 (5 bases). Germline V gene data show CDR1 as MGHRA and CDR2 as YSYEKL. V lost 2 bases and J lost 3, with 16 bases in between. This CDR3 region has 17 residues.

The rearrangement uses TRBV18 and TRBJ2-1; D unclear. This CDR3 contains 13 residues. Germline V gene sequence: CDR1 KGHSH, CDR2 LQKENI. Trimming cost V 6 bases and J 7 bases, with 13 bases left between them. The DNA of the CDR3 is TGTGCCAGCTCGGCCCTGCTCATGAATGAGCAGTTCTTC. Residues: CASSALLMNEQFF.

V is TRBV21-1 and J is TRBJ1-1. TRBV21-1 is recorded as a pseudogene. The CDR3 has 13 amino acids. In DNA, the CDR3 is TGTGCCAGCAGCCCCCGGGGCTCCCTAGAAGCTTTCTTT. Its protein is CASSPRGSLEAFF.

J is TRBJ2-5 and V is TRBV7-9; 10 bases map to TRBD1. CDR3 length equals 16 residues. With 0 bases clipped from V and 5 bases from J, the junction kept 6 bases outside the gene matches. Germline V gene data show CDR1 as SEHNR and CDR2 as FQNEAQ (reference sequence). The CDR3 region is CASSLATGTGVETQYF. CDR3 DNA sequence: TGTGCCAGCAGCTTAGCTACCGGGACAGGGGTTGAGACCCAGTACTTC.

J is TRBJ1-2 and V is TRBV4-2; possible D gene TRBD1, 5 bases. The CDR3 is 14 amino acids. Trimming took off 4 bases at V and 7 bases at J, with 16 bases between the two ends. Germline values: CDR1 LGHNA, CDR2 YNFKEQ. The CDR3 nucleotides are TGTGCCAGCAGCCCGACCACCGGGACTAGTGGCTACACCTTC. Protein: CASSPTTGTSGYTF.

This clone was observed a few times. The chain carries TRBV18 and TRBJ2-7; D perhaps matches TRBD2 (5 bases). Germline V gene lookup returns CDR1 KGHSH and CDR2 LQKENI. The CDR3 spans 12 residues. V was trimmed by 6 bases and J by 4 bases, leaving 10 bases between them. This CDR3 reads CASSPGGYEQYF. In DNA form, the CDR3 reads TGTGCCAGCTCGCCCGGAGGTTACGAGCAGTACTTC.

The J gene is TRBJ1-3, the V gene TRBV6-1; no clear D gene. Germline lookup yields CDR1 MNHNS and CDR2 SASEGT. Trimming stripped 3 bases from V and 4 bases from J, with 4 bases between. There are 12 residues in the CDR3. CDR3 residues: CASSETGNTIYF. CDR3 coding DNA: TGTGCCAGCAGTGAGACAGGAAACACCATATATTTT.

The chain links TRBV19 to TRBJ2-2, with D unclear. CDR3 length: 16 amino acids. Germline V gene data show CDR1 as LNHDA and CDR2 as SQIVND (reference sequence). Trimming removed 3 bases at V and 7 bases at J, with 18 bases between. The DNA for the CDR3 is TGTGCCAGTAGTATCCCACATTTCATAACTGGCGGGGAGCTGTTTTTT. This encodes CASSIPHFITGGELFF.

This chain's CDR3 is CASSRESPYEQYV. For the CDR3, the DNA is TGTGCCAGCAGTAGGGAGAGCCCTTACGAGCAGTACGTC. This chain links TRBV28 with TRBJ2-7; the D gene is possibly TRBD2 (5 bases). Germline V gene lookup returns CDR1 MDHEN and CDR2 SYDVKM. The CDR3 covers 13 residues. V dropped 5 bases and J dropped 4 bases, with 12 bases sitting between them.

The chain uses TRBV14 and TRBJ2-3; 11 nucleotides align to TRBD2. This CDR3 comprises 21 residues. Per germline, CDR1 SGHDN and CDR2 FVKESK. V lost 1 base to trimming and J lost 4 bases; unmatched junction nucleotides: 19. CDR3 sequence (DNA): TGTGCCAGCAGCCAAGGGATCATGCCCGGACTAGCGGGTGCCAAGGCAGATACGCAGTATTTT. Its translation is CASSQGIMPGLAGAKADTQYF.

The chain is built from TRBV4-3 and TRBJ2-7; 9 bases align to TRBD1. Germline values: CDR1 LGHNA, CDR2 YSLEER. This CDR3 comprises 14 residues. V lost 5 bases to trimming and J lost 4 bases; unmatched junction nucleotides: 6. The CDR3 DNA reads TGCGCCAGCAGCTATCGGGACAGGGCATACGAGCAGTACTTC. Translating gives CASSYRDRAYEQYF.

The CDR3 DNA follows: TGTGCCAGCAGCTCAACACAACAGGGGAGGTATGGCTACACCTTC. Protein: CASSSTQQGRYGYTF. The rearrangement uses TRBV5-4 and TRBJ1-2; 7 bases match TRBD1. The CDR3 has 15 residues. CDR1 SGHNT and CDR2 YYREEE come from the germline V gene (reference sequence). The J segment lost 5 bases and the V segment lost 3 bases, leaving 10 bases of the junction unmatched.

The genes are TRBV7-2 and TRBJ2-2; 7 nucleotides align to TRBD1. This CDR3 region has 17 residues. V lost 5 bases and J lost 2; bases outside the gene matches: 11. Germline V gene data show CDR1 as SGHTA and CDR2 as FQGNSA. The CDR3 DNA reads as TGTGCCAGCAGCCAGGATTACGGGACAGCAAACACCGGGGAGCTGTTTTTT. This encodes CASSQDYGTANTGELFF.

V and J are TRBV19 and TRBJ2-7; TRBD2 aligns across 13 bases. The CDR3 spans 17 residues. Germline values: CDR1 LNHDA, CDR2 SQIVND (reference sequence). The junction had 11 bases not matched to a gene; V was cut back by 9 bases and J by 0 bases. The CDR3 loop is CASDLGLAGWGSYEQYV. The CDR3 nucleotides are TGTGCCAGCGATTTGGGACTAGCGGGGTGGGGCTCCTACGAGCAGTACGTC.

The V call is TRBV28, the J call TRBJ2-7, with 9 positions matching TRBD1. The CDR3 is made up of 16 amino acids. The germline CDR1 and CDR2 sequences are MDHEN and SYDVKM. V gave up 10 bases and J gave up 0 bases; unmatched junction bases: 13. The CDR3 sequence: CATTGGMGISSYEQYF. The CDR3 DNA is TGTGCCACGACAGGGGGGATGGGAATCAGCTCCTACGAGCAGTACTTC.

This clone turned up a few times. The rearrangement joins TRBV28 to TRBJ2-5, with D unclear. This CDR3 has 11 amino acids. Trimming took off 2 bases at V and 5 bases at J, with 3 bases between the two ends. Germline loops: CDR1 MDHEN, CDR2 SYDVKM. CDR3 in DNA: TGTGCCAGCAGTTTAGAGGAGACCCAGTACTTC. It specifies CASSLEETQYF.

The V gene is TRBV7-9, the J gene TRBJ2-3; possible D gene TRBD2, 5 bases. CDR1 and CDR2 from the germline V gene are SEHNR and FQNEAQ (reference sequence). The germline V and J ends were trimmed by 5 bases and 0 bases, with 18 bases remaining between them. The CDR3 sequence is 17 residues long. In DNA, the CDR3 is TGTGCCAGCAGCGCGGGCATTGGCGTTGCTAGCACAGATACGCAGTATTTT. It codes for CASSAGIGVASTDTQYF.

This clone was detected only once. J is TRBJ1-4 and V is TRBV5-4; D uncertain. The germline V gene encodes CDR1 SGHNT and CDR2 YYREEE (reference sequence). The ends were cut back, 0 bases at V and 8 bases at J, with 14 bases in the middle. This CDR3 region has 15 residues. This CDR3 is CASSLGGSLGEKLFF. Here the CDR3 DNA reads TGTGCCAGCAGCTTGGGAGGGAGTTTAGGCGAAAAACTGTTTTTT.

The V and J genes are TRBV5-1 and TRBJ2-2, with TRBD2 as a possible D gene (7 bases). The CDR3 has 16 amino acids. Trimming removed 4 bases at V and 7 bases at J, with 20 bases between. The germline V gene encodes CDR1 SGHRS and CDR2 YFSETQ. DNA of the CDR3: TGCGCCAGCAGCCCTACATCGGGGGGCGTCGTCGGGGAGCTGTTTTTT. This encodes CASSPTSGGVVGELFF.

The chain links TRBV20-1 to TRBJ2-5; the D is unclear. The CDR3 covers 11 residues. Germline CDR1 is DFQATT and CDR2 is SNEGSKA (reference sequence). V lost 4 bases, J lost 2 bases, and 5 bases lay in between. The CDR3 DNA sequence: TGCAGTGCTAAGCCGCAAGAGACCCAGTACTTC. The encoded protein is CSAKPQETQYF.

The chain is built from TRBV9 and TRBJ1-2; maybe TRBD1 (5 bases). This CDR3 comprises 14 residues. The V and J ends lost 0 bases and 4 bases respectively, with 10 bases between them. The V gene's germline CDR1 is SGDLS and CDR2 YYNGEE. CDR3 sequence: CASSVVDRSYGYTF. CDR3 nucleotide sequence: TGTGCCAGCAGCGTAGTCGACAGATCCTATGGCTACACCTTC.

The chain carries TRBV10-2 and TRBJ1-3; D unclear. The CDR3 length is 14 residues. CDR1 WSHSY and CDR2 SAAADI come from the germline V gene. Trimming shortened V by 2 bases and J by 4 bases, and 9 bases separated the two germline ends. The CDR3 sequence is CASSEIRAGNTIYF. The CDR3 DNA is TGCGCCAGCAGTGAGATACGGGCGGGAAACACCATATATTTT.

DNA for the CDR3: TGTGCCAGCAGCCCCACCCTAGCGCAGAACACCGGGGAGCTGTTTTTT. This encodes CASSPTLAQNTGELFF. The gene calls are TRBV14 and TRBJ2-2, with D perhaps matching TRBD2 (6 bases). The CDR3 extends over 16 amino acids. The germline gives CDR1 SGHDN, CDR2 FVKESK. The V gene lost 4 bases and the J gene lost 1 base, with 13 bases spanning the gap.

The V gene is TRBV4-2, the J gene TRBJ1-1; D call uncertain. Germline CDR1 is LGHNA and CDR2 is YNFKEQ. This CDR3 spans 14 amino acids. The V gene lost 5 bases and the J gene lost 8 bases, with 18 bases spanning the gap. CDR3 amino acids: CASSDSREGGEAFF. As DNA, the CDR3 is TGTGCCAGCAGCGATTCTAGGGAGGGAGGAGAAGCTTTCTTT.

The genes are TRBV6-5 and TRBJ1-3, with D perhaps TRBD1 (6 bases). CDR3 length equals 15 residues. From germline, CDR1 is MNHEY and CDR2 SVGAGI. V was cut by 7 bases and J by 8 bases, with 21 bases left in between. The CDR3 reads CASIPGGGVAHTIYF. The DNA of the CDR3 is TGTGCCAGCATACCTGGGGGCGGGGTTGCGCACACCATATATTTT.

The V call is TRBV18, the J call TRBJ2-2, with D hard to call. Germline CDR1 and CDR2: KGHSH and LQKENI. Trimming took 3 bases from V and 7 from J, leaving 15 bases between them. The CDR3 is 15 residues long. CDR3 DNA: TGTGCCAGCTCACCTATTACGGCTGTCGGCGGGGAGCTGTTTTTT. Its protein is CASSPITAVGGELFF.

The chain carries TRBV5-1 and TRBJ1-4; D gene ambiguous. Trimming cost V 3 bases and J 6 bases, with 9 bases left between them. The CDR3 covers 13 residues. The germline V gene encodes CDR1 SGHRS and CDR2 YFSETQ. The CDR3 spells CASSSGVHEKLFF. As DNA, the CDR3 is TGCGCCAGCAGCTCCGGGGTACATGAAAAACTGTTTTTT. The full variable domain, with the rest looked up from reference TRBV5-1 and TRBJ1-4, is KAGVTQTPRYLIKTRGQQVTLSCSPISGHRSVSWYQQTPGQGLQFLFEYFSETQRNKGNFPGRFSGRQFSNSRSEMNVSTLELGDSALYLCASSSGVHEKLFFGSGTQLSVL.